What follows are 22 T cell receptor beta chains derived from one specimen sequenced in a study of T cell responses to AZD1222 COVID-19 vaccine. Some clones are missing from TCRdb's copy, which holds only in-frame ones; the method was immunoSEQ multiplex PCR. The data contain more than 150,000 clones, approximately 92% of them seen just once; the ten biggest clones take up 10%. The source was peripheral blood, collected on day 0 of AZD1222 vaccination. The source of these receptors is an adult in good health.

This chain connects TRBV28 to TRBJ1-2, with 7 bases lining up with TRBD1. Germline lookup yields CDR1 MDHEN and CDR2 SYDVKM. V was pared by 5 bases and J by 1 base, with 7 bases of the junction left unmatched. This CDR3 is 15 amino acids long. For the CDR3, the DNA is TGTGCCAGCAGTCTCGGGACAGCGAGTAACTATGGCTACACCTTC. It encodes CASSLGTASNYGYTF.

The J gene is TRBJ2-7, the V gene TRBV3-1 (or the pseudogene TRBV3-2), with D possibly matching TRBD1 (5 bases). Germline values: CDR1 LGHDT, CDR2 YNNKEL (reference sequence). V lost 0 bases and J 2 bases, leaving 11 bases between the germline ends. The CDR3 contains 15 residues. In DNA, the CDR3 is TGTGCCAGCAGCCAAGATCGACAGAGAGCCTACGAGCAGTACTTC. Protein: CASSQDRQRAYEQYF.

The rearrangement links TRBV5-1 to TRBJ1-4, with D uncertain. The germline V and J ends were trimmed by 4 bases and 4 bases, with 8 bases remaining between them. Germline CDR1 SGHRS, CDR2 YFSETQ. The CDR3 has 13 amino acids. CDR3 DNA sequence: TGCGCCAGCAGCGCCGGATTTAATGAAAAACTGTTTTTT. Amino acid sequence: CASSAGFNEKLFF.

The chain couples TRBV3-1 (or the pseudogene TRBV3-2) to TRBJ1-5; a possible D gene is TRBD1 (5 bases). The germline V gene has CDR1 LGHDT and CDR2 YNNKEL (reference sequence). The CDR3 spans 15 residues. The V gene lost 0 bases and the J gene lost 2 bases, with 8 bases spanning the gap. CDR3 protein: CASSQDGGGNQPQHF. The CDR3 DNA is TGTGCCAGCAGCCAAGACGGGGGAGGCAATCAGCCCCAGCATTTT.

This clone was observed a handful of times. The chain combines TRBV14 with TRBJ1-2; D gene uncertain. The CDR3 runs 14 residues. Trimming left V 1 base short and J 6 bases short, with 12 bases between. Germline lookup yields CDR1 SGHDN and CDR2 FVKESK. CDR3 sequence: CASSQVQRPDGYTF. In DNA, the CDR3 is TGTGCCAGCAGCCAAGTCCAGAGGCCAGATGGCTACACCTTC.

The genes are TRBV15 and TRBJ1-6; 7 bases agree with TRBD1. The CDR3 consists of 14 residues. The V gene's germline CDR1 is LNHNV and CDR2 YYDKDF (reference sequence). V lost 0 bases and J lost 9; bases outside the gene matches: 2. The CDR3 reads CATSRDHRGSPLHF. DNA for the CDR3: TGTGCCACCAGCAGAGACCACAGGGGTTCACCCCTCCACTTT.

The CDR3 DNA reads TGTGCCAGTAGTCCTAACACCTACGAGCAGTACTTC. Its protein product is CASSPNTYEQYF. The chain joins TRBV19 to TRBJ2-7; D remains ambiguous. Trimming left V 5 bases short and J 2 bases short, with 7 bases between. CDR3 length equals 12 residues. Germline-derived CDR1 and CDR2 are LNHDA and SQIVND (reference sequence). The whole variable domain, filled in from reference TRBV19 and TRBJ2-7, reads DGGITQSPKYLFRKEGQNVTLSCEQNLNHDAMYWYRQDPGQGLRLIYYSQIVNDFQKGDIAEGYSVSREKKESFPLTVTSAQKNPTAFYLCASSPNTYEQYFGPGTRLTVT.

The chain recombines TRBV24-1 with TRBJ1-6; D is unresolved. V lost 2 bases, J lost 4 bases, and 5 bases lay in between. Germline V gives CDR1 KGHDR, CDR2 SFDVKD. This CDR3 is 14 amino acids long. The CDR3 loop reads CATSDSRYNSPLHF. The CDR3 coding sequence is TGTGCCACCAGTGATTCCCGATATAATTCACCCCTCCACTTT.

The chain links TRBV5-8 to TRBJ1-4; 9 bases map to TRBD1. This CDR3 is built from 16 residues. V shed 4 bases, J shed 7 bases, and the junction held 11 bases outside the gene matches. CDR1 and CDR2 from the germline V gene are SGHTS and YDEGEE. CDR3 coding DNA: TGTGCCAGCAGCAAACGCCTAGGACAGGGGACTGAAAAACTGTTTTTT. The encoded protein is CASSKRLGQGTEKLFF.

The chain recombines TRBV3-1 (or the pseudogene TRBV3-2) with TRBJ2-7; D unclear. Germline-derived CDR1 and CDR2 are LGHDT and YNNKEL (reference sequence). The CDR3 consists of 16 residues. V gave up 1 base and J gave up 1 base, with 14 bases separating them. The CDR3 nucleotides are TGTGCCAGCAGCCAAGGGAGCAGCGTTTTTTCCTACGAGCAGTACTTC. Its protein product is CASSQGSSVFSYEQYF.

This chain connects TRBV11-2 to TRBJ1-3, with TRBD1 as a possible D gene (5 bases). This CDR3 spans 17 amino acids. Germline CDR1 is SGHAT and CDR2 is FQNNGV. Trimming left V 5 bases short and J 3 bases short, with 20 bases between. CDR3 in DNA: TGTGCCAGCAGCAGGGGTGGTAGGGTAAACTTTGGAAACACCATATATTTT. It is translated as CASSRGGRVNFGNTIYF.

V and J are TRBV5-1 and TRBJ2-2; D is ambiguous. Trimming removed 5 bases from V and 4 bases from J, with 12 bases in between. The CDR3 contains 14 residues. CDR1 is SGHRS, CDR2 YFSETQ, per germline. CDR3 coding DNA: TGCGCCAGCAGGCCGGGCCTCCTCACCGGGGAGCTGTTTTTT. This encodes CASRPGLLTGELFF.

This clone was observed once. The V gene is TRBV29-1, the J gene TRBJ2-7, with D possibly TRBD2 on 6 matching bases. With 2 bases removed from V and 2 bases from J, the gap between germline ends came to 13 bases. Germline V lookup: CDR1 SQVTM, CDR2 ANQGSEA. This CDR3 is 14 amino acids long. The CDR3 spells CSVEIGTRPYEQYF. For the CDR3, the DNA is TGCAGCGTTGAAATAGGGACTCGTCCCTACGAGCAGTACTTC.

CDR3 sequence: CASSIVQLNEKLFF. CDR3 in DNA: TGTGCCAGTAGTATCGTGCAGCTTAATGAAAAACTGTTTTTT. The gene calls are TRBV19 and TRBJ1-4; D not certain. This CDR3 region has 14 residues. Trimming stripped 3 bases from V and 4 bases from J, with 9 bases between. In germline, CDR1 is LNHDA, CDR2 SQIVND (reference sequence).

The chain recombines TRBV25-1 with TRBJ2-3; TRBD2 matches 10 bases. Per the germline V gene, CDR1 is MGHDK and CDR2 is SYGVNS. CDR3 length: 15 residues. After removal of 4 bases from V and 2 bases from J, the junction contained 3 bases not matched to a gene. The CDR3 DNA follows: TGTGCCAGCAGTGGGACTAGCGGAAACACAGATACGCAGTATTTT. Its protein is CASSGTSGNTDTQYF.

This rearrangement joins TRBV18 to TRBJ1-1; D not certain. Germline V gives CDR1 KGHSH, CDR2 LQKENI. V lost 8 bases, J lost 1 base, and 14 bases lay in between. The CDR3 extends over 14 amino acids. The CDR3 region is CASRPGDGNTEAFF. In nucleotides, the CDR3 is TGTGCCAGCCGCCCAGGTGACGGGAACACTGAAGCTTTCTTT.

This chain joins TRBV15 and TRBJ1-3, with D possibly being TRBD1 (6 bases). In germline, CDR1 is LNHNV, CDR2 YYDKDF (reference sequence). This CDR3 has 13 amino acids. Trimming took off 3 bases at V and 8 bases at J, with 11 bases between the two ends. The CDR3 is CATSSWGPDTIYF. CDR3 DNA: TGTGCCACCAGCAGCTGGGGGCCAGACACCATATATTTT.

This chain uses TRBV29-1 with TRBJ1-1, with D hard to call. V gave up 2 bases and J gave up 0 bases, with 7 bases separating them. The CDR3 consists of 13 residues. Germline values: CDR1 SQVTM, CDR2 ANQGSEA. This CDR3 is CSVELAVNTEAFF. The CDR3, as DNA: TGCAGCGTTGAACTGGCCGTGAACACTGAAGCTTTCTTT.

The rearrangement links TRBV6-5 to TRBJ2-1; 9 bases map to TRBD2. The junction had 8 bases not matched to a gene; V was cut back by 7 bases and J by 4 bases. Germline loops: CDR1 MNHEY, CDR2 SVGAGI. The CDR3 consists of 15 residues. CDR3 bases: TGTGCCAGCACCCCTAGGGGACTAGCATACAATGAGCAGTTCTTC. Translating it yields CASTPRGLAYNEQFF.

The CDR3 region is CASSVRGGAGELFF. CDR3 DNA sequence: TGTGCCAGCAGTGTCCGGGGCGGGGCCGGGGAGCTGTTTTTT. This sequence joins TRBV6-4 and TRBJ2-2; D is possibly TRBD2 (6 bases). This CDR3 has 14 amino acids. V was cut by 4 bases and J by 6 bases, with 12 bases left in between. Germline V gene data show CDR1 as MRHNA and CDR2 as SNTAGT.

In its sample, this clone was seen once. The rearrangement links TRBV19 to TRBJ2-1; D call uncertain. Per germline, CDR1 LNHDA and CDR2 SQIVND (reference sequence). The CDR3 runs 14 residues. V lost 5 bases and J lost 8, with 16 bases in between. The CDR3: CASSVPDLPHEQFF. The CDR3, as DNA: TGTGCCAGTAGTGTGCCGGATTTACCTCATGAGCAGTTCTTC.

A single count supports this clone. The V gene is TRBV7-9, the J gene TRBJ1-4, with D hard to call. CDR3 length: 17 residues. CDR1 SEHNR and CDR2 FQNEAQ come from the germline V gene (reference sequence). V lost 5 bases, J lost 4 bases, and 20 bases lay in between. The CDR3 loop is CASSPGVGLSYNEKLFF. The DNA for the CDR3 is TGTGCCAGCAGCCCGGGAGTAGGGTTATCCTATAATGAAAAACTGTTTTTT.